These 13 T cell receptor beta chains came from one sample sequenced in a study of CD8 T cells in ankylosing spondylitis listed by TCRdb under 2017. Library preparation was by 5' RACE. This sample was sequenced with an Illumina HiSeq 2500. The public reads were run again by TCRdb, first through fastp at Q25 and then through MiXCR, and only productive beta chains were kept. When rows share a CDR3 protein, they turn into one entry using the most common DNA and genes. The sample table shows 250,000 or so distinct CDR3 sequences, and roughly a quarter are seen once. The ten biggest clones cover about 0.6% of the sample. Sequenced: blood, either unsorted or a sorted T cell fraction (not recorded which). These receptors all come from a male donor with ankylosing spondylitis or in good health (not recorded which).

This clonotype was found a few times. The V gene is TRBV20-1, the J gene TRBJ2-3; possibly TRBD1 or TRBD2 for D (6 bases each). Germline assignment: CDR1 DFQATT and CDR2 SNEGSKA (reference sequence). Trimming left V 6 bases short and J 0 bases short, with 13 bases between. CDR3 size: 14 residues. In nucleotides, the CDR3 is TGCAGTGCCGGAAGGGGGGTTAGCACAGATACGCAGTATTTT. The encoded protein is CSAGRGVSTDTQYF.

This clonotype was observed at least ten times. DNA of the CDR3: TGTGCCAGCAGCCATCCTGGACACTATGGCTACACCTTC. It codes for CASSHPGHYGYTF. V is TRBV7-9 and J is TRBJ1-2, with D unclear. Between the trimmed V and J ends, which lost 5 bases and 3 bases, there was a span of 10 bases. The V gene's germline CDR1 is SEHNR and CDR2 FQNEAQ (reference sequence). CDR3 length: 13 residues.

This clonotype was detected ten times or more. This chain links TRBV12-3 or TRBV12-4 with TRBJ1-6; D remains ambiguous. The CDR3 loop spans 15 amino acids. V lost 3 bases and J 4 bases, leaving 10 bases between the germline ends. The chain's CDR3 is CASSLATRYNSPLHF. The CDR3 DNA is TGTGCCAGCAGTTTGGCGACACGATATAATTCACCCCTCCACTTT.

This clonotype appeared many times. The gene calls are TRBV20-1 and TRBJ2-7; tentative D call: TRBD1 (6 bases). Looked up from germline, CDR1 is DFQATT and CDR2 is SNEGSKA (reference sequence). V was cut by 5 bases and J by 2 bases, with 19 bases left in between. The length of the CDR3 is 15 residues. The CDR3 region is CSAPEWGQATYEQYF. DNA of the CDR3: TGCAGTGCTCCCGAGTGGGGACAAGCCACCTACGAGCAGTACTTC.

V is TRBV7-2 and J is TRBJ1-1; no firm D call. The length of the CDR3 is 13 residues. CDR1 is SGHTA, CDR2 FQGNSA, per germline. Trimming pared 3 bases from V and 5 bases from J, leaving 10 bases between. This chain's CDR3 is CASSLRDPTEAFF. The CDR3 coding sequence is TGTGCCAGCAGCTTGCGAGACCCTACTGAAGCTTTCTTT.

There are many counts of this clonotype. The rearrangement joins TRBV7-8 to TRBJ2-7; D may be TRBD1 (5 bases). Trimming left V 4 bases short and J 4 bases short, with 8 bases between. This CDR3 has 12 residues. The germline gives CDR1 SGHVS, CDR2 FQNEAQ. The CDR3 loop reads CASSYTGYEQYF. As DNA, the CDR3 is TGTGCCAGCAGCTATACAGGTTACGAGCAGTACTTC.

The chain employs TRBV20-1 and TRBJ1-6; tentatively, D is TRBD1 (5 bases). Trimming shortened V by 6 bases and J by 8 bases, and 14 bases separated the two germline ends. Per germline, CDR1 DFQATT and CDR2 SNEGSKA (reference sequence). CDR3 length equals 13 residues. The CDR3 spells CSAPDTADSPLHF. The CDR3 DNA is TGCAGTGCCCCGGACACAGCGGATTCACCCCTCCACTTT.

This clonotype occurred many times. The chain recombines TRBV20-1 with TRBJ2-3, with D perhaps TRBD2 (7 bases). V dropped 3 bases and J dropped 2 bases, with 12 bases sitting between them. Germline assignment: CDR1 DFQATT and CDR2 SNEGSKA (reference sequence). The CDR3 totals 14 residues. The CDR3 region has the DNA TGCAGTGCTAGCGGGGGGCCCAACACAGATACGCAGTATTTT. Translation: CSASGGPNTDTQYF.

As to this clonotype: A much larger clonotype is one base distant, so this may be a read error. The chain carries TRBV27 and TRBJ1-4; D is unclear. The CDR3 covers 14 residues. CDR1 and CDR2 from the germline V gene are MNHEY and SMNVEV (reference sequence). In DNA form, the CDR3 reads TGTGGCACCGGACGAACAGCAACTAATGAAAAACTGTTTTTT. It codes for CGTGRTATNEKLFF.

There are a few counts of this clonotype. The chain carries TRBV20-1 and TRBJ2-1, with a weak D call TRBD2 (6 bases). The CDR3 is 14 residues long. The germline V gene encodes CDR1 DFQATT and CDR2 SNEGSKA (reference sequence). The V gene lost 4 bases and the J gene lost 4 bases, with 14 bases spanning the gap. The CDR3 here is CSATPGTAYNEQFF. The CDR3 DNA is TGCAGTGCTACGCCCGGGACTGCTTACAATGAGCAGTTCTTC.

The chain combines TRBV12-3 or TRBV12-4 with TRBJ2-2; 9 positions agree with TRBD1. V lost 8 bases to trimming and J lost 8 bases; unmatched junction nucleotides: 6. This CDR3 contains 13 residues. CDR3 coding DNA: TGTGCCAGCCGGGACAGGGCATCGGGGGAGCTGTTTTTT. This encodes CASRDRASGELFF.

This clonotype has just a few counts. V usage is TRBV15 and J usage is TRBJ1-1; D uncertain. The CDR3 totals 14 residues. V dropped 1 base and J dropped 0 bases, with 6 bases sitting between them. CDR1 is LNHNV, CDR2 YYDKDF, per germline (reference sequence). The CDR3 coding sequence is TGTGCCACCAGCAGAGTCCTCCTGAACACTGAAGCTTTCTTT. This encodes CATSRVLLNTEAFF.

The chain couples TRBV18 to TRBJ2-5; D may be TRBD2 (5 bases). V gave up 3 bases and J gave up 3 bases, with 11 bases separating them. The CDR3 is made up of 14 amino acids. CDR1 is KGHSH, CDR2 LQKENI, per germline. The CDR3 region has the DNA TGTGCCAGCTCACCTAGAGGGTTCGAAGAGACCCAGTACTTC. It codes for CASSPRGFEETQYF. Full variable domain (rest looked up from reference TRBV18 and TRBJ2-5): NAGVMQNPRHLVRRRGQEARLRCSPMKGHSHVYWYRQLPEEGLKFMVYLQKENIIDESGMPKERFSAEFPKEGPSILRIQQVVRGDSAAYFCASSPRGFEETQYFGPGTRLLVL.